This T cell receptor beta chain was captured in a study of T cell responses to AZD1222 COVID-19 vaccine. Whole-study findings and limits: Baseline seropositives among AZD1222 recipients totaled only 5 to 7. Clonal diversity was possibly underestimated, and white British individuals and females predominated among donors. After two AZD1222 doses, spike-specific TCR breadth and depth rose versus day 0.

The V gene lost 3 bases and the J gene lost 5 bases, with 10 bases spanning the gap. The CDR3 runs 12 residues. Germline assignment: CDR1 SQVTM and CDR2 ANQGSEA. Worth noting for this clone: The antigen is unknown.

The method was immunoSEQ multiplex PCR; TCRdb's version includes in-frame clones alone and lacks a portion of them. The sample includes approximately 180,000 clones, 88% of them seen just once. This sequence was found in an adult in good health. The gene calls are TRBV29-1 and TRBJ1-2; possibly TRBD1 for D (6 bases). The sequencing here drew on peripheral blood, taken on day 0 of AZD1222 vaccination. For the CDR3, the DNA is TGCAGCGTTGATGGGGGCCGGTATGGCTACACCTTC. Its translation: CSVDGGRYGYTF.